The entry below gives a single T cell receptor beta chain sequence along with its context. The data derive from a study of blood T cell repertoires in COVID-19. This CDR3 contains 15 residues. Trimming removed 0 bases from V and 0 bases from J; junction bases left unmatched: 0. CDR1 is MGHRA, CDR2 YSYEKL, per germline. Assay used: immunoSEQ multiplex PCR; TCRdb lists only in-frame clones, some missing. Among about 110,000 clones, about 70% were seen once, and the ten largest hold 7.6%. The sequence derives from a woman in her fifties or sixties with acute or convalescent COVID-19. The rearrangement links TRBV4-1 to TRBJ2-5, with 8 bases fitting TRBD1. Sequenced material: peripheral blood. The DNA of the CDR3 is TGCGCCAGCAGCCAAGACAGGGGGCACCAAGAGACCCAGTACTTC. Protein product: CASSQDRGHQETQYF.